Many counts were recorded for the clone carrying this TCR beta chain. The antigen remains unidentified. Trimming shortened V by 7 bases and J by 1 base, and 14 bases separated the two germline ends. Germline V gene sequence: CDR1 MDHEN, CDR2 SYDVKM. The CDR3 has 14 residues. TCRdb analysed the RT-PCR reads with MiXCR anew, one entry per CDR3 protein. The sample gives more than 700,000 distinct CDR3 sequences, over 20% of which show up once; roughly 10% is in the top ten. The data were taken from a study of response to subunit inactivated influenza vaccine. Study-level points and caveats: T cells newly recruited by each seasonal influenza vaccination are few, the authors suggested.

The source is a man aged 45-65 years who received an inactivated influenza vaccine. The rearrangement joins TRBV28 to TRBJ2-7; D is perhaps TRBD1 (5 bases). This sample comprised PBMCs from blood, obtained around 5 days after vaccination. The CDR3 here is CASTPTDSSYEQYF. The CDR3 bases are TGTGCCAGCACCCCGACAGATTCTTCCTACGAGCAGTACTTC.